This T cell receptor beta chain derives from a study of preoperative IRX-2 immunotherapy in early breast cancer. Treatment reported: preoperative locoregional IRX-2 cytokine immunotherapy. Patients received preoperative, locoregional IRX-2 cytokine immunotherapy in a phase Ib study. TCRdb's table, derived via immunoSEQ multiplex PCR, lists solely in-frame clones and lacks some. The sample contains roughly 11,000 clones, over 75% of which appear only once. The germline V gene encodes CDR1 LNHDA and CDR2 SQIVND (reference sequence). CDR3 length equals 15 residues. V was pared by 7 bases and J by 7 bases, with 12 bases of the junction left unmatched.

The sequence derives from a human donor with breast cancer. Here the sequenced sample was lymph node tissue, taken before IRX-2 immunotherapy. V gene TRBV19 combines with J gene TRBJ1-5, with 8 bases aligning to TRBD1. CDR3 residues: CASTTGQGYVQPQHF. The CDR3 region has the DNA TGTGCCAGTACCACTGGACAGGGTTACGTCCAGCCCCAGCATTTT.